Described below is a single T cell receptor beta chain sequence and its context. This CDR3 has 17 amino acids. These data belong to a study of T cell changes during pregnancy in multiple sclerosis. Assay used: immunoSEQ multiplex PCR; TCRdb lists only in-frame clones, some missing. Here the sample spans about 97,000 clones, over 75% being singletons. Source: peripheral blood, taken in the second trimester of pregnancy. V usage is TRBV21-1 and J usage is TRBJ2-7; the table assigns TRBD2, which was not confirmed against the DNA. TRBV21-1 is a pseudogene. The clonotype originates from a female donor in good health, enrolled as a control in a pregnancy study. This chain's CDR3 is CASTVPKGLPFLDEQYF. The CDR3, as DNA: TGTGCCAGCACCGTTCCAAAAGGACTCCCTTTCCTGGACGAGCAGTACTTC.